These T cell receptor beta chains were read from a single sample in a study of tumor-infiltrating lymphocytes in oesophageal squamous cell carcinoma. TCRdb re-derived calls from the PCR reads in MiXCR, one entry per CDR3 protein. The table has around 12,000 distinct CDR3 sequences, around half seen once. Sequencing was carried out using esophageal tumor tissue. The source of these receptors is a male donor with esophageal squamous cell carcinoma. Both conserved end residues are part of each CDR3. Each record gives: D gene, V gene, J gene, clone size, CDR3 DNA, CDR3 protein. A D gene is named only where the DNA matches it firmly. Clone size is shown for a subset of rows, as once, few, many or a class of expanded clone.

d_gene: TRBD2; v_gene: TRBV7-2; j_gene: TRBJ2-3; abundance: .; CDR3nt: TGTGCCAGCAGCCTAGCGACTAGCGGGGGGTCGTATTTT; CDR3aa: CASSLATSGGSYF
d_gene: .; v_gene: TRBV6-2/TRBV6-3; j_gene: TRBJ1-1; abundance: .; CDR3nt: TGTGCCAGCAGTTACCGTTCAGGGGTGGGGACTGAAGCTTTCTTT; CDR3aa: CASSYRSGVGTEAFF
d_gene: .; v_gene: TRBV6-2/TRBV6-3; j_gene: TRBJ2-2; abundance: .; CDR3nt: TGTGCCAACAAGAACACCGGGGAGCTGTTTTTT; CDR3aa: CANKNTGELFF
d_gene: .; v_gene: TRBV6-1; j_gene: TRBJ1-5; abundance: .; CDR3nt: TGTGCCAGCAGACCCTCAGGCAATCAGCCCCAGCATTTT; CDR3aa: CASRPSGNQPQHF
d_gene: .; v_gene: TRBV6-1; j_gene: TRBJ2-3; abundance: .; CDR3nt: TGTGCCAGCAGTAGGTCTCGGGATACGCAGTATTTT; CDR3aa: CASSRSRDTQYF
d_gene: TRBD2; v_gene: TRBV7-9; j_gene: TRBJ2-7; abundance: .; CDR3nt: TGTGCCAGCAGCCCAGGGACTAGCGCCTTACCCTACGAGCAGTACTTC; CDR3aa: CASSPGTSALPYEQYF
d_gene: .; v_gene: TRBV19; j_gene: TRBJ1-1; abundance: many; CDR3nt: TGTGCCAGTAGTATACTGGGCTTGAACACTGAAGCTTTCTTT; CDR3aa: CASSILGLNTEAFF
d_gene: .; v_gene: TRBV11-2; j_gene: TRBJ2-7; abundance: .; CDR3nt: TGTGCCAGCAGCCCAAGTAGTCTCCTTTACGAGCAGTACTTC; CDR3aa: CASSPSSLLYEQYF
d_gene: .; v_gene: TRBV7-6; j_gene: TRBJ1-5; abundance: .; CDR3nt: TGTGCCAGCAGCTTAATGGGGGGGACCGGGCAGCCCCAGCATTTT; CDR3aa: CASSLMGGTGQPQHF
d_gene: .; v_gene: TRBV18; j_gene: TRBJ2-1; abundance: many; CDR3nt: TGTGCCAGCTCACCCCGCAACTACAATGAGCAGTTCTTC; CDR3aa: CASSPRNYNEQFF
d_gene: TRBD2; v_gene: TRBV6-6; j_gene: TRBJ2-1; abundance: few; CDR3nt: TGTGCCAGCAGTTATATACAAAGCGGGGGCTACAATGAGCAGTTCTTC; CDR3aa: CASSYIQSGGYNEQFF
d_gene: .; v_gene: TRBV10-1; j_gene: TRBJ2-7; abundance: few; CDR3nt: TGCGCCAGCAGTGGGACGTCCTACGAGCAGTACTTC; CDR3aa: CASSGTSYEQYF
d_gene: .; v_gene: TRBV14; j_gene: TRBJ2-7; abundance: .; CDR3nt: TGTGCCAGCAGCCGAGGGGGCTACGAGCAGTACTTC; CDR3aa: CASSRGGYEQYF
d_gene: TRBD2; v_gene: TRBV12-3/TRBV12-4; j_gene: TRBJ2-5; abundance: large; CDR3nt: TGTGCCAGCAGAGCGGGAGGGGAAGAGACCCAGTACTTC; CDR3aa: CASRAGGEETQYF
d_gene: .; v_gene: TRBV7-2; j_gene: TRBJ2-7; abundance: .; CDR3nt: TGTGCCAGCAGCTTAAACCTTGGACGAAGCAATGAGCAGTACTTC; CDR3aa: CASSLNLGRSNEQYF
d_gene: TRBD2; v_gene: TRBV6-1; j_gene: TRBJ2-7; abundance: many; CDR3nt: TGTGCCAGCAGGTCGGGAGGGGCCGACGAGCAGTACTTC; CDR3aa: CASRSGGADEQYF
d_gene: TRBD2; v_gene: TRBV11-2; j_gene: TRBJ2-1; abundance: large; CDR3nt: TGTGCCAGCAGCCCTACTAGCGGGAGGGGGAATGAGCAGTTCTTC; CDR3aa: CASSPTSGRGNEQFF
d_gene: .; v_gene: TRBV7-3; j_gene: TRBJ2-1; abundance: .; CDR3nt: TGTGCCAGCAGCTTAATCCGGGATGGTGAGCAGTTCTTC; CDR3aa: CASSLIRDGEQFF
d_gene: .; v_gene: TRBV28; j_gene: TRBJ2-7; abundance: .; CDR3nt: TGTGCCAGCAGTTTGTCCACCGGGACGGTAACCTACGAGCAGTACTTC; CDR3aa: CASSLSTGTVTYEQYF
d_gene: .; v_gene: TRBV6-9; j_gene: TRBJ2-3; abundance: .; CDR3nt: .; CDR3aa: CASSSSGLAGGLDNEQFF
d_gene: .; v_gene: TRBV2; j_gene: TRBJ2-1; abundance: .; CDR3nt: TGTGCCAGCAGTACCAACAAAGGACACCAAGAGACCCAGTTCTTC; CDR3aa: CASSTNKGHQETQFF
d_gene: TRBD2; v_gene: TRBV7-2; j_gene: TRBJ2-7; abundance: medium-sized; CDR3nt: TGTGCCAGCAGCATACGCGGGAGAAGCTCCTACGAGCAGTACTTC; CDR3aa: CASSIRGRSSYEQYF
d_gene: TRBD2; v_gene: TRBV6-6; j_gene: TRBJ2-5; abundance: few; CDR3nt: TGTGCCAGCAGTTACTCAGGACTAGCGGGAGTCTACAATGAGCAGTACTTC; CDR3aa: CASSYSGLAGVYNEQYF
d_gene: .; v_gene: TRBV12-3/TRBV12-4; j_gene: TRBJ1-2; abundance: many; CDR3nt: TGTGCCAGCAGTTCACTGGGGGGATCAAATCCTAACTATGGCTACACCTTC; CDR3aa: CASSSLGGSNPNYGYTF
d_gene: TRBD2; v_gene: TRBV12-3/TRBV12-4; j_gene: TRBJ2-7; abundance: many; CDR3nt: TGTGCCAGCAGTTTCGAGGGCGGGAGGTACAATGAGCAGTACTTC; CDR3aa: CASSFEGGRYNEQYF
d_gene: TRBD2; v_gene: TRBV6-1; j_gene: TRBJ2-7; abundance: few; CDR3nt: TGTGCCACCCGACTAGCGGTCCAATACGAGCAGTACTTC; CDR3aa: CATRLAVQYEQYF
d_gene: .; v_gene: TRBV7-2; j_gene: TRBJ2-1; abundance: .; CDR3nt: TGTGCCAGCAGGACAAGGGGGAGCTCCTACAATGAGCAGTTCTTC; CDR3aa: CASRTRGSSYNEQFF
d_gene: TRBD2; v_gene: TRBV7-6; j_gene: TRBJ2-1; abundance: once; CDR3nt: TGTGCCAGCAGGACAGCGGGGAGCTCCTACAATGAGCAGTTCTTC; CDR3aa: CASRTAGSSYNEQFF
d_gene: .; v_gene: TRBV7-8; j_gene: TRBJ2-7; abundance: .; CDR3nt: TGTGCCAGCAGCTTACGGGATAACTCCTACAATGAGCAGTACTTC; CDR3aa: CASSLRDNSYNEQYF
d_gene: .; v_gene: TRBV12-3/TRBV12-4; j_gene: TRBJ2-3; abundance: .; CDR3nt: TGTGCCAGCAGTAACCAGGAGGCCGGCACAGATACGCAGTATTTT; CDR3aa: CASSNQEAGTDTQYF
d_gene: TRBD1; v_gene: TRBV5-5; j_gene: TRBJ2-7; abundance: .; CDR3nt: TGTGCCAGCAACTATCGGACAGGGTCCTTTTCCTACGAGCAGTACTTC; CDR3aa: CASNYRTGSFSYEQYF
d_gene: .; v_gene: TRBV20-1; j_gene: TRBJ1-5; abundance: few; CDR3nt: TGCAGTGCTAGTCGGGCAGCAAATCAGCCCCAGCATTTT; CDR3aa: CSASRAANQPQHF
d_gene: .; v_gene: TRBV10-3; j_gene: TRBJ2-7; abundance: .; CDR3nt: TGTGCCATCAGTGAGTCATTGTCACAGGACTACGAGCAGTACTTC; CDR3aa: CAISESLSQDYEQYF
d_gene: TRBD2; v_gene: TRBV7-6; j_gene: TRBJ2-3; abundance: .; CDR3nt: TGTGCTAGCAGCTTAGCCGGGACCAGCGGGGGGGGGGCGCAGTATTTT; CDR3aa: CASSLAGTSGGGAQYF
d_gene: TRBD2; v_gene: TRBV19; j_gene: TRBJ2-5; abundance: many; CDR3nt: TGTGCCAGTAGTCGGGCAACTAGCGGACAAGAGACCCAGTACTTC; CDR3aa: CASSRATSGQETQYF
d_gene: .; v_gene: TRBV7-2; j_gene: TRBJ2-5; abundance: .; CDR3nt: TGTGCCAGCAGCTTATCTCGGGGAATAGAGACCCAGTACTTC; CDR3aa: CASSLSRGIETQYF
d_gene: .; v_gene: TRBV28; j_gene: TRBJ2-3; abundance: .; CDR3nt: TGTGCCAGCAGTTTTTTCCGAGGGTTCTTCCCCAATTCACCCCTCCACTTC; CDR3aa: CASSFFRGFFPNSPLHF
d_gene: .; v_gene: TRBV12-3/TRBV12-4; j_gene: TRBJ2-7; abundance: .; CDR3nt: TGTGCCAGCAGTTTCCCAGGGGACGAGCAGTACTTC; CDR3aa: CASSFPGDEQYF
d_gene: TRBD2; v_gene: TRBV7-9; j_gene: TRBJ2-1; abundance: .; CDR3nt: TGTGCCAGCAGCCCCTCACTAGCGGGGGCCACCAATGAGCAGTTCTTC; CDR3aa: CASSPSLAGATNEQFF
d_gene: .; v_gene: TRBV12-3/TRBV12-4; j_gene: TRBJ2-6; abundance: .; CDR3nt: TGTGCCAGCAGTTTAGAAACAACTGGGGCCAACGTCCTGACTTTC; CDR3aa: CASSLETTGANVLTF
d_gene: .; v_gene: TRBV27; j_gene: TRBJ2-1; abundance: medium-sized; CDR3nt: TGTGCCAGCAGTTTAGGAGTTCCTGGTGAGCAGTTCTTC; CDR3aa: CASSLGVPGEQFF
d_gene: .; v_gene: TRBV6-2/TRBV6-3; j_gene: TRBJ2-4; abundance: .; CDR3nt: TGTGCCAGCAGTTCCCCCCGGACTACCGAGGACATTCAGTACTTC; CDR3aa: CASSSPRTTEDIQYF
d_gene: TRBD2; v_gene: TRBV6-5; j_gene: TRBJ2-3; abundance: .; CDR3nt: TGTGCCAGCAGTGAAGCATACGGACTAGCGGGAGTTGGGGTCACAGATACGCAGTATTTT; CDR3aa: CASSEAYGLAGVGVTDTQYF
d_gene: .; v_gene: TRBV6-1; j_gene: TRBJ2-3; abundance: .; CDR3nt: TGTGCCAGCAGTGACGCCCGGACTAGCACAGATACGCAGTATTTT; CDR3aa: CASSDARTSTDTQYF
d_gene: .; v_gene: TRBV7-2; j_gene: TRBJ1-2; abundance: .; CDR3nt: TGTGCCAGCAGCTTAGACACAAACTATGGCTACACCTTC; CDR3aa: CASSLDTNYGYTF
d_gene: .; v_gene: TRBV5-4; j_gene: TRBJ2-3; abundance: .; CDR3nt: TGTGCCAGCAGCTTGGGTGGCAGAAGCGGCACAGATACGCAGTATTTT; CDR3aa: CASSLGGRSGTDTQYF
d_gene: TRBD2; v_gene: TRBV20-1; j_gene: TRBJ2-7; abundance: once; CDR3nt: TGCAGTGCTAGGGGGACTAGCGGGACCGACTACGAGCAGTACTTC; CDR3aa: CSARGTSGTDYEQYF
d_gene: .; v_gene: TRBV28; j_gene: TRBJ2-7; abundance: .; CDR3nt: TGTGCCAGCGGTGGGGCCACCACCTACGAGCAGTACTTC; CDR3aa: CASGGATTYEQYF
d_gene: .; v_gene: TRBV6-2/TRBV6-3; j_gene: TRBJ2-3; abundance: .; CDR3nt: TGTGCCAGCAGACGGGACTCCCAGGATACGCAGTATTTT; CDR3aa: CASRRDSQDTQYF
d_gene: TRBD2; v_gene: TRBV7-2; j_gene: TRBJ2-1; abundance: .; CDR3nt: TGTGCCAGCAGCTCCAGTCCAGCGGGAGGGCTTTACTTC; CDR3aa: CASSSSPAGGLYF
d_gene: TRBD1; v_gene: TRBV12-3/TRBV12-4; j_gene: TRBJ2-5; abundance: few; CDR3nt: TGTGCCAGCAGTTCCCTGGGGACAGGGGAGACCCAGTACTTC; CDR3aa: CASSSLGTGETQYF
d_gene: .; v_gene: TRBV7-2; j_gene: TRBJ2-1; abundance: .; CDR3nt: TGTGCCAGCAGCTTAGTTGGTAGCGGCTGGAGCTCCTACAATGAGCAGTTCTTC; CDR3aa: CASSLVGSGWSSYNEQFF
d_gene: .; v_gene: TRBV24-1; j_gene: TRBJ2-5; abundance: few; CDR3nt: TGTGCCACCAGTGACCCCCGTGGAACGGAGACCCAGTACTTC; CDR3aa: CATSDPRGTETQYF